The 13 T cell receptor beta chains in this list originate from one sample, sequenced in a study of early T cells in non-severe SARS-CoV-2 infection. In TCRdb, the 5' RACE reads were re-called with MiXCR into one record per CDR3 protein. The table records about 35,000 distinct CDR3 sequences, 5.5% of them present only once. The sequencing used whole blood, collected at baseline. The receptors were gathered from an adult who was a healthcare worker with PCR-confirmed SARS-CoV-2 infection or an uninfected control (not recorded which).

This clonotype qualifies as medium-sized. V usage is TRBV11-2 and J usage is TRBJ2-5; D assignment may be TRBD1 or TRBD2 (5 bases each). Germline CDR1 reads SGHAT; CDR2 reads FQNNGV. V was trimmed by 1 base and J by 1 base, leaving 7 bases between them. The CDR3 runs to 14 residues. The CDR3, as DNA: TGTGCCAGCAGCTTAGTCGGGACCCAAGAGACCCAGTACTTC. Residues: CASSLVGTQETQYF.

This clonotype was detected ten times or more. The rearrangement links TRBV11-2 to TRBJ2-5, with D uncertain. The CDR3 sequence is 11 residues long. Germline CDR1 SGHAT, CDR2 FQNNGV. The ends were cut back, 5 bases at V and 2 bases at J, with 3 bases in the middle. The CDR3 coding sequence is TGTGCCAGCAGCAATCAAGAGACCCAGTACTTC. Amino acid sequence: CASSNQETQYF.

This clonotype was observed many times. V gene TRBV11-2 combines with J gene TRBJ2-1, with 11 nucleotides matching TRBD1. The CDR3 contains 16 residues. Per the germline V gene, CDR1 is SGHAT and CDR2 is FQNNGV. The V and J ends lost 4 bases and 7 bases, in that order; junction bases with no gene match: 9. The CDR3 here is CASSSLGTGGLNEQFF. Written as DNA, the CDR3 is TGTGCCAGCAGCTCCCTTGGGACAGGGGGATTGAATGAGCAGTTCTTC.

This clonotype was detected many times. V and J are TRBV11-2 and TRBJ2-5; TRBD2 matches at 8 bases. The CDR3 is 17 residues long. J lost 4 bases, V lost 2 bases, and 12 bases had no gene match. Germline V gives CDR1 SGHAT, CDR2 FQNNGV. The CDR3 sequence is CASSLSQSGRIGETQYF. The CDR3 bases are TGTGCCAGCAGCTTATCCCAGAGCGGGAGAATTGGAGAGACCCAGTACTTC. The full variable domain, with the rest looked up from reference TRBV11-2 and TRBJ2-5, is EAGVAQSPRYKIIEKRQSVAFWCNPISGHATLYWYQQILGQGPKLLIQFQNNGVVDDSQLPKDRFSAERLKGVDSTLKIQPAKLEDSAVYLCASSLSQSGRIGETQYFGPGTRLLVL.

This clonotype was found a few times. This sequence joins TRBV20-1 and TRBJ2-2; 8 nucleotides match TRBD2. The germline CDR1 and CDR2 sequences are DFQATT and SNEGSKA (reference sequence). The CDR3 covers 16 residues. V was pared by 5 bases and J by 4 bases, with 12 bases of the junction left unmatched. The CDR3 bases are TGCAGTGCTGAGAAAAGCGGGAGCCGTCCCACCGGGGAGCTGTTTTTT. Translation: CSAEKSGSRPTGELFF.

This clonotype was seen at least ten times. The CDR3 protein is CSATVPNNEKLFF. Here the CDR3 DNA reads TGCAGTGCCACCGTCCCGAATAATGAAAAACTGTTTTTT. The V and J genes are TRBV20-1 and TRBJ1-4; D is uncertain. The CDR3 loop spans 13 amino acids. Trimming pared 6 bases from V and 4 bases from J, leaving 12 bases between. Looked up from germline, CDR1 is DFQATT and CDR2 is SNEGSKA (reference sequence).

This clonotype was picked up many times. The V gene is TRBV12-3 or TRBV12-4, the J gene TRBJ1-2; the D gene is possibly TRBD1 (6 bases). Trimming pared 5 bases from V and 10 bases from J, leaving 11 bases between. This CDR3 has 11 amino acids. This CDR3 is CASSRGHLYTF. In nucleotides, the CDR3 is TGTGCCAGCAGTCGGGGACACCTCTACACCTTC.

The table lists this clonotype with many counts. CDR3 in DNA: TGTGCCAGTAGTATAAGCACGAGCTCCTACAATGAGCAGTTCTTC. Translated, it gives CASSISTSSYNEQFF. This chain joins TRBV19 and TRBJ2-1; D gene uncertain. The ends were cut back, 2 bases at V and 0 bases at J, with 8 bases in the middle. CDR3 length: 15 amino acids. Germline V gene data show CDR1 as LNHDA and CDR2 as SQIVND (reference sequence). Together with reference TRBV19 and TRBJ2-1, the CDR3 gives the full variable domain: DGGITQSPKYLFRKEGQNVTLSCEQNLNHDAMYWYRQDPGQGLRLIYYSQIVNDFQKGDIAEGYSVSREKKESFPLTVTSAQKNPTAFYLCASSISTSSYNEQFFGPGTRLTVL.

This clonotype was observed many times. The CDR3 DNA sequence: TGTGCCACCAGTCAAGGACCCTCACGGGAGTTCTTC. It yields the protein CATSQGPSREFF. The chain couples TRBV24-1 to TRBJ2-1; D is unclear. The CDR3 is made up of 12 amino acids. The germline V gene has CDR1 KGHDR and CDR2 SFDVKD. Trimming shortened V by 6 bases and J by 14 bases, and 16 bases separated the two germline ends.

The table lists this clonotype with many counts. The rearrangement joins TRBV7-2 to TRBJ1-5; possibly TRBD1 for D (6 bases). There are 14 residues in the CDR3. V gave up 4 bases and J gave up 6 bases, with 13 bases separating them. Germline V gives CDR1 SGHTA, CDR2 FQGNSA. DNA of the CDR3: TGTGCCAGCAGCTCCGCAGGGGCGGGTCAGCCCCAGCATTTT. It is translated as CASSSAGAGQPQHF.

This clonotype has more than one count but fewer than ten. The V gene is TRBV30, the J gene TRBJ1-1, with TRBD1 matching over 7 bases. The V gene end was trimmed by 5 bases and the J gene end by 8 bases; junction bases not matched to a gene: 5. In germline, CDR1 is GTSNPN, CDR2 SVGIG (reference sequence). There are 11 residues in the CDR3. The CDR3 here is CAWGGDREAFF. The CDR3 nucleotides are TGTGCCTGGGGGGGGGACAGAGAAGCTTTCTTT.

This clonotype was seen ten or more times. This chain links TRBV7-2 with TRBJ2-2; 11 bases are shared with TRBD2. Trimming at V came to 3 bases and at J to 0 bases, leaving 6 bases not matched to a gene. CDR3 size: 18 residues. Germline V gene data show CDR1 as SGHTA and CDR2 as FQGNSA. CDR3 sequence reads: CASSFASGGPANTGELFF. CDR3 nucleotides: TGTGCCAGCAGCTTCGCTAGCGGGGGGCCCGCGAACACCGGGGAGCTGTTTTTT.

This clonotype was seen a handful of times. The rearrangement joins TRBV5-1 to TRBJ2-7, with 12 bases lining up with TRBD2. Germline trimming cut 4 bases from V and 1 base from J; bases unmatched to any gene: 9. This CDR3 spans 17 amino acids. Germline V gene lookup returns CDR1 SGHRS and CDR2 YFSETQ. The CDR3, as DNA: TGCGCCAGCAGCCCCCGGACTAGCGGGACGCTGTCCTACGAGCAGTACTTC. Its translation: CASSPRTSGTLSYEQYF.